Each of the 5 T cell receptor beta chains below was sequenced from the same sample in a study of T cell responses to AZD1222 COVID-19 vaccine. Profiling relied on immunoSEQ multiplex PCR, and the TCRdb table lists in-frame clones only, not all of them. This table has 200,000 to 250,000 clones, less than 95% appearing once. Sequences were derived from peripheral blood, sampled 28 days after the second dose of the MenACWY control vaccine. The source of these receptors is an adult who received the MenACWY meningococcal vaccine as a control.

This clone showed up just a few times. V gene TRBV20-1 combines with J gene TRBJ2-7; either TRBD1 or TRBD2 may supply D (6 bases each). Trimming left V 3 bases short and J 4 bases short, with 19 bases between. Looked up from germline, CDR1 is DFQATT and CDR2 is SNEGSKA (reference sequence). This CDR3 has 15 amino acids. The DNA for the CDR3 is TGCAGTGCTAGTGAAGGGGGGTTCGATACATACGAGCAGTACTTC. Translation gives CSASEGGFDTYEQYF.

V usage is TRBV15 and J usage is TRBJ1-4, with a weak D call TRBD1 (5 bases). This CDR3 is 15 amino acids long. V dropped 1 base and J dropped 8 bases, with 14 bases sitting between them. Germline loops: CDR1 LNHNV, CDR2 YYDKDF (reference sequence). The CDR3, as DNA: TGTGCCACCAGCAGAGTGGGAGGGGAGGGGGAAAAACTGTTTTTT. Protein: CATSRVGGEGEKLFF.

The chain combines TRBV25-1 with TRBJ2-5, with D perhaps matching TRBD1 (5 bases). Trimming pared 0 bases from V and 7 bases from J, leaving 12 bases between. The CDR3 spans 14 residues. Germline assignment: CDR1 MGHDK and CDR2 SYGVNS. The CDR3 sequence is CASSEYGAIGTQYF. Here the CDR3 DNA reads TGTGCCAGCAGTGAATATGGGGCAATTGGGACCCAGTACTTC.

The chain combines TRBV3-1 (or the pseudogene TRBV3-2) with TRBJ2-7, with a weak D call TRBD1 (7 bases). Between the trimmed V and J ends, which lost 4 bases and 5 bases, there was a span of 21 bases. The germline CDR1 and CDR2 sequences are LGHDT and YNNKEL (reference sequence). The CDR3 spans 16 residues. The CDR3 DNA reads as TGTGCCAGCAGCCCAAGGGACAGCATCGGACTACACGAGCAGTACTTC. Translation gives CASSPRDSIGLHEQYF.

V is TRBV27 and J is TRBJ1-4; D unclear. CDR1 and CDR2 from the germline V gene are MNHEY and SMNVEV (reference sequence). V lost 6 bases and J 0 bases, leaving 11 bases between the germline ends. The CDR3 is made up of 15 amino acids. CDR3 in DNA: TGTGCCAGCAGCCCCCTAGATGCAACTAATGAAAAACTGTTTTTT. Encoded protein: CASSPLDATNEKLFF.